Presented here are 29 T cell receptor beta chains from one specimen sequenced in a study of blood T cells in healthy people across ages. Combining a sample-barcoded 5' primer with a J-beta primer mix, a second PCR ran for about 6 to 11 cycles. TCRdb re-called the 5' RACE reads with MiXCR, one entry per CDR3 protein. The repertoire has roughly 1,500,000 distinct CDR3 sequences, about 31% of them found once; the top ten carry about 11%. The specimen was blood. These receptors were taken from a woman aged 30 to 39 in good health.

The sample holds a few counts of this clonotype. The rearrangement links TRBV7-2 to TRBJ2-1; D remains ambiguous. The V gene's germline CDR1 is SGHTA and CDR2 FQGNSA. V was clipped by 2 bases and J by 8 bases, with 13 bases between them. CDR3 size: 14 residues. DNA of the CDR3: TGTGCCAGCAGCTTATCTATGAAGTCCTATGAGCAGTTCTTC. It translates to CASSLSMKSYEQFF.

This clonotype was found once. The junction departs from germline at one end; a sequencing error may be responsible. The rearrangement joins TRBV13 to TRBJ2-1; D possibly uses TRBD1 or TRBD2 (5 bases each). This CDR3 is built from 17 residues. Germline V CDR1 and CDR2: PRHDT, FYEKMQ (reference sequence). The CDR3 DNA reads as TGTGTCAGCAGCCCTTTTCGGGACGGGCGCTCCTACAATGAGCAGTTCTTC. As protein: CVSSPFRDGRSYNEQFF.

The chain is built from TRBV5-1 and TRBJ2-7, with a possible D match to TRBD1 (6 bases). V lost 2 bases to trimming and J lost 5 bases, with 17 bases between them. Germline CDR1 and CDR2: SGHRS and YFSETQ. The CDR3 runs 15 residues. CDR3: CASSLGGWERDEQYF. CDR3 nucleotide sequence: TGCGCCAGCAGCTTAGGGGGATGGGAACGGGACGAGCAGTACTTC.

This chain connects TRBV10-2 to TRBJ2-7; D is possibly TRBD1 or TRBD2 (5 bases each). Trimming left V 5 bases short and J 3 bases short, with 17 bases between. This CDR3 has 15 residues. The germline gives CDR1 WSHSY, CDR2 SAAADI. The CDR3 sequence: CASSPFRDGIYEQYF. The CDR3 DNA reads TGCGCCAGCAGTCCCTTCCGGGACGGAATCTACGAGCAGTACTTC.

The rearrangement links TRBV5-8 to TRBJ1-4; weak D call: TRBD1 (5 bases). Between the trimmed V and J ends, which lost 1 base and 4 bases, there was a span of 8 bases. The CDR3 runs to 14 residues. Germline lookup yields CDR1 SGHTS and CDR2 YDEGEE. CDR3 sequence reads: CASSLLQGNEKLFF. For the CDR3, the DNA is TGTGCCAGCAGCTTGTTGCAGGGTAATGAAAAACTGTTTTTT.

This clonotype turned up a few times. DNA for the CDR3: TGTGCCAGCAGCTTATTCGGCATCAAGGGCACAGATACGCAGTATTTT. Protein sequence: CASSLFGIKGTDTQYF. V and J are TRBV7-2 and TRBJ2-3; D is unresolved. CDR3 size: 16 residues. Germline loops: CDR1 SGHTA, CDR2 FQGNSA. Trimming took off 2 bases at V and 1 base at J, with 13 bases between the two ends.

The CDR3 is CASRVGGTSYEQYF. The CDR3 DNA reads as TGTGCCAGCAGGGTTGGTGGCACCTCCTACGAGCAGTACTTC. The genes are TRBV2 and TRBJ2-7; D uncertain. Germline CDR1 is SNHLY and CDR2 is FYNNEI. The germline V and J ends were trimmed by 6 bases and 0 bases, with 12 bases remaining between them. This CDR3 region has 14 residues.

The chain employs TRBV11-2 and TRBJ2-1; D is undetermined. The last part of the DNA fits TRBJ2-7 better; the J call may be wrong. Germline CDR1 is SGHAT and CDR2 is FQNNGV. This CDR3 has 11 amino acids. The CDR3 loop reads CASTWTGEQYF. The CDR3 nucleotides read TGTGCCAGCACCTGGACGGGTGAGCAGTACTTC.

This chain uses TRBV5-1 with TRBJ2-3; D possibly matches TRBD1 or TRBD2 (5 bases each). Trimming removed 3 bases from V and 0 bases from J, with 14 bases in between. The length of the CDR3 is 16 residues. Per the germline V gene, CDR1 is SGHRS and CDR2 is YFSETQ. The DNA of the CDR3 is TGCGCCAGCAGCTGGACCGGGACGGTGAGCACAGATACGCAGTATTTT. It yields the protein CASSWTGTVSTDTQYF.

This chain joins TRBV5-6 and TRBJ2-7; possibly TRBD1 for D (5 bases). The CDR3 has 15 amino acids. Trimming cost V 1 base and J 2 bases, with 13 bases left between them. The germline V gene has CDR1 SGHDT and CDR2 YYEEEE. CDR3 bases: TGTGCCAGCAGCTTGAAATCAGGGTACCCCTACGAGCAGTACTTC. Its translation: CASSLKSGYPYEQYF. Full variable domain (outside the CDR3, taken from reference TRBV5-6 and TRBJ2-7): DAGVTQSPTHLIKTRGQQVTLRCSPKSGHDTVSWYQQALGQGPQFIFQYYEEEERQRGNFPDRFSGHQFPNYSSELNVNALLLGDSALYLCASSLKSGYPYEQYFGPGTRLTVT.

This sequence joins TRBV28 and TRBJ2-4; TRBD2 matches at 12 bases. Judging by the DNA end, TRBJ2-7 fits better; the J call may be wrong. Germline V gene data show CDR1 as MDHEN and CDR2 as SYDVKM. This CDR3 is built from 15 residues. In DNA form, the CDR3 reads TGTGCCAGCAGTTTCCCACTAGCGGGGGGCTACGAGCAGTACTTC. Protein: CASSFPLAGGYEQYF.

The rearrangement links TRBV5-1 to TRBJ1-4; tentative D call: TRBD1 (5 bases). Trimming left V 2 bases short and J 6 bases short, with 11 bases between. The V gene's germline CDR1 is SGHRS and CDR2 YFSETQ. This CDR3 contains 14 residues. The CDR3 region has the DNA TGCGCCAGCAGCTTCGGGGCAGGATATGAAAAACTGTTTTTT. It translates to CASSFGAGYEKLFF. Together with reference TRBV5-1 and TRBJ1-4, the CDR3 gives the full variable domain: KAGVTQTPRYLIKTRGQQVTLSCSPISGHRSVSWYQQTPGQGLQFLFEYFSETQRNKGNFPGRFSGRQFSNSRSEMNVSTLELGDSALYLCASSFGAGYEKLFFGSGTQLSVL.

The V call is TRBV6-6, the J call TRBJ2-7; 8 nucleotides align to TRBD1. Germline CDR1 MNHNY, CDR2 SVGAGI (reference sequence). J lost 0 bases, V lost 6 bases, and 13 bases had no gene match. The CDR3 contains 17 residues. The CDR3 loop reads CASSDPRDRSFSYEQYF. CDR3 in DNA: TGTGCCAGCAGCGACCCTCGGGACAGGAGCTTCTCCTACGAGCAGTACTTC.

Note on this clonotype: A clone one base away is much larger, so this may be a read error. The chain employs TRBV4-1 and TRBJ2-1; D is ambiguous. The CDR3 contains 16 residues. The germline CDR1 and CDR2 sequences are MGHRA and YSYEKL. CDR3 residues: CASSQDTGLAYSEQFF. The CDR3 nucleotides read TGCGCCAGCAGCCAAGATACCGGATTGGCCTACAGTGAGCAGTTCTTC.

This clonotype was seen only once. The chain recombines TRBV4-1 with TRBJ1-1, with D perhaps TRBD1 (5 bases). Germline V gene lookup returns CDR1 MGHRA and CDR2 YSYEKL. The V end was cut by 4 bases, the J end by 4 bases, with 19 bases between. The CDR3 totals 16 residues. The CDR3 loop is CASSPGAGRLTTEAFF. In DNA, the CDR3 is TGCGCCAGCAGCCCCGGGGCCGGCAGGCTGACCACTGAAGCTTTCTTT.

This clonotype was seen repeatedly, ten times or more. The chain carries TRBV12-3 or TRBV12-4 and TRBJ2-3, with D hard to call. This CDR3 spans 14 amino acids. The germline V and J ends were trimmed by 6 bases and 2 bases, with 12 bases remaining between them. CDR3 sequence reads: CASSLEALTDTQYF. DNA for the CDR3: TGTGCCAGCAGCTTGGAAGCCCTCACAGATACGCAGTATTTT.

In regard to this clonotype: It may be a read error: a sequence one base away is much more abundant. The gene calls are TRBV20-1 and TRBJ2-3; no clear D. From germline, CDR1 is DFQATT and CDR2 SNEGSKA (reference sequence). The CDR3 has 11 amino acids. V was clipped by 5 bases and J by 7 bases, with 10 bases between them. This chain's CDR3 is CSASDLNTQYF. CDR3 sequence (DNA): TGCAGTGCTTCCGATCTGAATACGCAGTATTTT.

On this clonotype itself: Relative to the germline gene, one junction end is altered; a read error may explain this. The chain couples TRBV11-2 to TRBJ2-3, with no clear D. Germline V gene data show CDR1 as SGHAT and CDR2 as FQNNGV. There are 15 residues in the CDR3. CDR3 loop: CVSSLDGRRTDTQYF. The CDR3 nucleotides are TGTGTCAGCAGCTTAGATGGTAGACGCACAGATACGCAGTATTTT.

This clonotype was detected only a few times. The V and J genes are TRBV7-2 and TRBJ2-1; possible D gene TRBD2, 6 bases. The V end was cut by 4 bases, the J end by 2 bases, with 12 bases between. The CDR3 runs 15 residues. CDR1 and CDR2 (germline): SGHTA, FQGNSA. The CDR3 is CASSSGTYAYNEQFF. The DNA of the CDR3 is TGTGCCAGCAGCTCCGGGACTTACGCCTACAATGAGCAGTTCTTC. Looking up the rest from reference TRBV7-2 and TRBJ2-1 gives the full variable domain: GAGVSQSPSNKVTEKGKDVELRCDPISGHTALYWYRQSLGQGLEFLIYFQGNSAPDKSGLPSDRFSAERTGGSVSTLTIQRTQQEDSAVYLCASSSGTYAYNEQFFGPGTRLTVL.

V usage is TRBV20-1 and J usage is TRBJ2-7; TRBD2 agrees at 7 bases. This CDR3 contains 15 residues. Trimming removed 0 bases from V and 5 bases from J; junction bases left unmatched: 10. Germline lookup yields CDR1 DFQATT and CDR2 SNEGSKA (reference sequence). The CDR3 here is CSARDREGGVNEQYF. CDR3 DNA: TGCAGTGCTAGAGATCGAGAGGGAGGGGTCAACGAGCAGTACTTC.

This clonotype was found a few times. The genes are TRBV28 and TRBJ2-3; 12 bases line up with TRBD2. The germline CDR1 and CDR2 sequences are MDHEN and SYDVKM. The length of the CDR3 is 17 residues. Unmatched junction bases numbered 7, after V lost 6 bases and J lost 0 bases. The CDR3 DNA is TGTGCCAGCAGCCCCCCTAGCGGGGGGGGGAGCACAGATACGCAGTATTTT. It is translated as CASSPPSGGGSTDTQYF.

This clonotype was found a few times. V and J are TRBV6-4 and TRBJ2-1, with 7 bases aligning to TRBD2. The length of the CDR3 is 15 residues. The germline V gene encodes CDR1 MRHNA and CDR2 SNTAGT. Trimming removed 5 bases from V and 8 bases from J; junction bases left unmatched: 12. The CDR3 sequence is CASSPDWREQDEQFF. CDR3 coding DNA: TGTGCCAGCAGTCCCGACTGGCGGGAGCAAGATGAGCAGTTCTTC.

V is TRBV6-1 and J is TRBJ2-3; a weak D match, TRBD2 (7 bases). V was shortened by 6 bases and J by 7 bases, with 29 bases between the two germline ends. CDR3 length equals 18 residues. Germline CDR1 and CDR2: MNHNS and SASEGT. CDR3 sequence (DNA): TGTGCCAGCAGCACCACTAGGGGGGGTGGGGGGAGGTGGAATACGCAGTATTTT. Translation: CASSTTRGGGGRWNTQYF.

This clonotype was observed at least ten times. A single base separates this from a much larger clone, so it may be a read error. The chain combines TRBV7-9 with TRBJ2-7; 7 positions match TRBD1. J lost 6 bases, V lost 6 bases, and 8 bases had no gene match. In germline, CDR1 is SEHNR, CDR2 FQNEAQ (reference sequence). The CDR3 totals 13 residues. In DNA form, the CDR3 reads TGTGCCAGCAGAGAGACAGGGTGGGGCGAGCAGTACTTC. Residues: CASRETGWGEQYF. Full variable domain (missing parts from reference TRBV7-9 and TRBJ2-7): DTGVSQNPRHKITKRGQNVTFRCDPISEHNRLYWYRQTLGQGPEFLTYFQNEAQLEKSRLLSDRFSAERPKGSFSTLEIQRTEQGDSAMYLCASRETGWGEQYFGPGTRLTVT.

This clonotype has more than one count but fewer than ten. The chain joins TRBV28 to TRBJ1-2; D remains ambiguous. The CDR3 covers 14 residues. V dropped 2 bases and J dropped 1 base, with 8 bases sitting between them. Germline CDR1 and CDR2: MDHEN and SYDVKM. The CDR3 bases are TGTGCCAGCAGTTTAGAGATTCTTAACTATGGCTACACCTTC. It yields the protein CASSLEILNYGYTF.

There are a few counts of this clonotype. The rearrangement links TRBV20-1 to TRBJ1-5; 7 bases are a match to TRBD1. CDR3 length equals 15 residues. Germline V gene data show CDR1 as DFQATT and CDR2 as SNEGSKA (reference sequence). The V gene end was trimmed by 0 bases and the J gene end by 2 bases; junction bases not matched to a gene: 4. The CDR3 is CSARDLGQGNQPQHF. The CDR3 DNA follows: TGCAGTGCTAGAGATTTAGGACAGGGCAATCAGCCCCAGCATTTT.

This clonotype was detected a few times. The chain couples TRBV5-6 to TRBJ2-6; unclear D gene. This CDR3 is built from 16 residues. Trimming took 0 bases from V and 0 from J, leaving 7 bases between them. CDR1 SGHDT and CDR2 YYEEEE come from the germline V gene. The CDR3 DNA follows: TGTGCCAGCAGCTTGGCCGGGTACTCTGGGGCCAACGTCCTGACTTTC. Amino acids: CASSLAGYSGANVLTF.

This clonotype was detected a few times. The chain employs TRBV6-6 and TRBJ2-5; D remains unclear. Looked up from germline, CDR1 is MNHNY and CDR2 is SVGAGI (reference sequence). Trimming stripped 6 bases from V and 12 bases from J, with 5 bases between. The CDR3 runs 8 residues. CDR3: CASREEYF. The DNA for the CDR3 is TGTGCCAGCAGGGAAGAGTACTTC.

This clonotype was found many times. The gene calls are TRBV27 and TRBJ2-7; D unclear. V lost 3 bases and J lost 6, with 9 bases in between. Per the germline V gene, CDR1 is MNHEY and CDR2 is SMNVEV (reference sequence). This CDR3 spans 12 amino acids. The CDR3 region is CASSFLGLEQYF. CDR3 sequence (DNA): TGTGCCAGCAGTTTTTTAGGGCTCGAGCAGTACTTC.